This T cell receptor (beta chain) was documented in a study of early stage breast cancer tumors. Turning to the study itself: Most invasive tumors, about 80% of the 16, were ER+/PR+/HER2-.

Some clones are missing from TCRdb's copy, which holds only in-frame ones; the method was immunoSEQ multiplex PCR. In the table there are some 11,000 clones, about 80% of which are singletons. Germline V lookup: CDR1 SGHRS, CDR2 YFSETQ. Trimming cost V 2 bases and J 3 bases, with 9 bases left between them. This CDR3 has 13 residues. Sequenced sample: breast tumor tissue. The chain has TRBV5-1 and TRBJ2-7, with a possible D match to TRBD1 (5 bases). The sequence came from a person between 65 and 79 years old with breast cancer. Written as DNA, the CDR3 is TGCGCCAGCAGCTTCCAGGGTAACTACGAGCAGTACTTC. Protein: CASSFQGNYEQYF.